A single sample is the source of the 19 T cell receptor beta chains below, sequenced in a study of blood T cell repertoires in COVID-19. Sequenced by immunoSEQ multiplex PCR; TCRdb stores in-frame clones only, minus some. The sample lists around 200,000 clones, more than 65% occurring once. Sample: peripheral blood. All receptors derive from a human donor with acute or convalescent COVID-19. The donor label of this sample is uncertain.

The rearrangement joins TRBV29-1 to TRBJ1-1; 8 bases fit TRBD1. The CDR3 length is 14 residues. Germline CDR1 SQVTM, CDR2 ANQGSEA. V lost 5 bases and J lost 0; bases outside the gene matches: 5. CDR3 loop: CSVPNRGVNTEAFF. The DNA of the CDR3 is TGCAGCGTTCCTAACAGGGGGGTGAACACTGAAGCTTTCTTT.

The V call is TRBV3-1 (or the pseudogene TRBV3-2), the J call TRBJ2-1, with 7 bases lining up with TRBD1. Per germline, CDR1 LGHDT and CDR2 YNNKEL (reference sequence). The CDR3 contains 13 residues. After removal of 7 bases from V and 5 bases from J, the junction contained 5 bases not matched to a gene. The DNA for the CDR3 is TGTGCCAGCAAGCGAGACAGGGACAATGAGCAGTTCTTC. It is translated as CASKRDRDNEQFF.

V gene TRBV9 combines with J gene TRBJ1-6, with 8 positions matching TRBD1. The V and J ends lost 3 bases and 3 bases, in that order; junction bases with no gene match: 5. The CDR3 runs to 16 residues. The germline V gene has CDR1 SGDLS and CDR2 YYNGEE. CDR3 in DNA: TGTGCCAGCAGCGCAGGGGGCCAGCGCTATAATTCACCCCTCCACTTT. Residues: CASSAGGQRYNSPLHF.

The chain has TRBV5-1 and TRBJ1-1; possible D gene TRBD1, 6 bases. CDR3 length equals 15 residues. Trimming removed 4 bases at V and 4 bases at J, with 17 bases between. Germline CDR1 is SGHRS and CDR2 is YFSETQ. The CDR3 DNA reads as TGCGCCAGCAGCCCGGTACAGGGTATAGGCACTGAAGCTTTCTTT. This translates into CASSPVQGIGTEAFF. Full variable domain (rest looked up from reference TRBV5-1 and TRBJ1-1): KAGVTQTPRYLIKTRGQQVTLSCSPISGHRSVSWYQQTPGQGLQFLFEYFSETQRNKGNFPGRFSGRQFSNSRSEMNVSTLELGDSALYLCASSPVQGIGTEAFFGQGTRLTVV.

CDR3 sequence (DNA): TGTGCCAGCAATCGGTCACCCCTCCACTTT. It is translated as CASNRSPLHF. V usage is TRBV21-1 and J usage is TRBJ1-6. TRBV21-1 is noted as a pseudogene. The CDR3 is made up of 10 amino acids.

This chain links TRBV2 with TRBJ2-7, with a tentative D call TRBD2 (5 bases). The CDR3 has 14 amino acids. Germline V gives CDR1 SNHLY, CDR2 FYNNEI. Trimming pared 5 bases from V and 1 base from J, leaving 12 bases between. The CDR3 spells CASSTQGLSYEQYF. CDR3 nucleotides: TGTGCCAGCAGTACCCAAGGACTTTCCTACGAGCAGTACTTC. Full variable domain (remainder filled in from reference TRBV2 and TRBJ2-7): EPEVTQTPSHQVTQMGQEVILRCVPISNHLYFYWYRQILGQKVEFLVSFYNNEISEKSEIFDDQFSVERPDGSNFTLKIRSTKLEDSAMYFCASSTQGLSYEQYFGPGTRLTVT.

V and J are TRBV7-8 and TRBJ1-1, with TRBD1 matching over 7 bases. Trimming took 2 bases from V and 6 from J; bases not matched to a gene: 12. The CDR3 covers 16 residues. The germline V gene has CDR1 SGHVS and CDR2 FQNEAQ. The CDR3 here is CASSLRAGGNVPEAFF. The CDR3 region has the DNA TGTGCCAGCAGCTTAAGAGCAGGGGGTAACGTCCCTGAAGCTTTCTTT.

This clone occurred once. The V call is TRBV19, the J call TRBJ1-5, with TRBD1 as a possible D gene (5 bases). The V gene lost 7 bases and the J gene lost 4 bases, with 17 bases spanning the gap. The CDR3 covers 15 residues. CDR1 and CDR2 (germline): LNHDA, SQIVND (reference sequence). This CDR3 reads CASTPFSGGNQPQHF. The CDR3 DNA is TGTGCCAGTACCCCATTTTCCGGGGGAAATCAGCCCCAGCATTTT.

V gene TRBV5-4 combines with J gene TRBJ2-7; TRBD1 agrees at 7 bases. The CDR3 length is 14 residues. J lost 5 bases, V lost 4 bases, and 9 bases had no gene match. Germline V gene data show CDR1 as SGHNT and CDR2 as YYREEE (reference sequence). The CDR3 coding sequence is TGTGCCAGCAGCGTTGCGACAGGGAAAGACGAGCAGTACTTC. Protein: CASSVATGKDEQYF.

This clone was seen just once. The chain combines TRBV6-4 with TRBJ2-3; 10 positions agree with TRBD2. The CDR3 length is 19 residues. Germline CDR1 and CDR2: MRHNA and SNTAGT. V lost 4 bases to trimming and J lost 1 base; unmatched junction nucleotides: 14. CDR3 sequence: CASSAERGGPDNRTDTQYF. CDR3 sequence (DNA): TGTGCCAGCAGTGCCGAGCGGGGGGGCCCTGACAACCGCACAGATACGCAGTATTTT.

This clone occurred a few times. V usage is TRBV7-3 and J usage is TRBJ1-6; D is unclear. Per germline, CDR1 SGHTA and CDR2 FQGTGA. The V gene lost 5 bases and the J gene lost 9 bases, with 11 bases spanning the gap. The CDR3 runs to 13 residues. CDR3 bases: TGTGCCAGCAGCCAAGTTTCGGGTTCACCCCTCCACTTT. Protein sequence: CASSQVSGSPLHF. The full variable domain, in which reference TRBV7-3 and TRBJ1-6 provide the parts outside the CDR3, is GAGVSQTPSNKVTEKGKYVELRCDPISGHTALYWYRQSLGQGPEFLIYFQGTGAADDSGLPNDRFFAVRPEGSVSTLKIQRTERGDSAVYLCASSQVSGSPLHFGNGTRLTVT.

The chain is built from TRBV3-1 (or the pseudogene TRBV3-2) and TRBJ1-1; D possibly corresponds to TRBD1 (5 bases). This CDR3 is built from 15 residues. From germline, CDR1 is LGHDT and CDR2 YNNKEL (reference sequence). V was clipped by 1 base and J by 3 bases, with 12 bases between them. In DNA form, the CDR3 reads TGTGCCAGCAGCCAAGTGGGGGGGAGGGACACTGAAGCTTTCTTT. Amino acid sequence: CASSQVGGRDTEAFF.

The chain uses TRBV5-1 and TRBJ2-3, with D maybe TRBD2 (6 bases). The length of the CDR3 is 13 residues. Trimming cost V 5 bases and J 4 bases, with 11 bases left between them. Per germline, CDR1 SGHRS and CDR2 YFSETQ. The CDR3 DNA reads TGCGCCAGCAGGGGCGGGGCATCAGATACGCAGTATTTT. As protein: CASRGGASDTQYF.

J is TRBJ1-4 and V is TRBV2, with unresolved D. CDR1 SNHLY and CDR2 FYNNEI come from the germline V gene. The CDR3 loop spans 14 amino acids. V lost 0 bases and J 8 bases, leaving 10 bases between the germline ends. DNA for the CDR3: TGTGCCAGCAGTGAAGCGCGGTTTAGGGAAAAACTGTTTTTT. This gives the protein CASSEARFREKLFF.

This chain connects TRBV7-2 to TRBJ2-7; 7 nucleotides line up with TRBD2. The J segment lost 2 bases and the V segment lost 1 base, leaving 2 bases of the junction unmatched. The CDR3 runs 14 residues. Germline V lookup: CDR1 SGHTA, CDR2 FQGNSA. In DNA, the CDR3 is TGTGCCAGCAGCTTAGGGGGGGGAGCCTACGAGCAGTACTTC. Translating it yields CASSLGGGAYEQYF.

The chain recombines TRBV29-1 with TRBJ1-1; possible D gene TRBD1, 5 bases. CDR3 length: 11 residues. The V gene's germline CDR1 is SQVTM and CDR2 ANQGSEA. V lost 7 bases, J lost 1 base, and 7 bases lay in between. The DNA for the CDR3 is TGCAGCGCCGACAGGAACACTGAAGCTTTCTTT. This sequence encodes CSADRNTEAFF.

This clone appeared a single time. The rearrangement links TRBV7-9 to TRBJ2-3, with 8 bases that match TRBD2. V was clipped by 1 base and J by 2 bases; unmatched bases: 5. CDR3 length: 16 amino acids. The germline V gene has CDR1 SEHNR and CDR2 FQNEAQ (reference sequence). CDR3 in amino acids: CASSLESAGATDTQYF. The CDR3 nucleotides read TGTGCCAGCAGCTTAGAATCAGCGGGGGCCACAGATACGCAGTATTTT.

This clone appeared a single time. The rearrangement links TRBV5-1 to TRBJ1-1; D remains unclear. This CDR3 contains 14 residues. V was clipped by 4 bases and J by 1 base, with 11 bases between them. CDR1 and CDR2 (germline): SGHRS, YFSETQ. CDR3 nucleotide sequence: TGCGCCAGCAGCCCCCAGGCCCCGAACACTGAAGCTTTCTTT. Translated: CASSPQAPNTEAFF.

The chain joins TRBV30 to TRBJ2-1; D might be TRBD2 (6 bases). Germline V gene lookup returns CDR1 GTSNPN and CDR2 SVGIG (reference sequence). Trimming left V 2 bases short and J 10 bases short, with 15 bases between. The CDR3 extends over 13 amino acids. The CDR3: CAWSLGLLNEQFF. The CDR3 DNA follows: TGTGCCTGGAGTCTGGGACTGCTAAACGAGCAGTTCTTC.